This entry is about one T cell receptor beta chain. As processed by the authors: Reference gene primers were amplified, and this amplification served to estimate nucleated cell counts. Profiling relied on immunoSEQ multiplex PCR, and the TCRdb table lists in-frame clones only, not all of them. The D gene and trimming were derived from the DNA, and the V and J assignments and clone size from that table. The repertoire holds around 200,000 clones, with approximately 80% as singletons. The CDR3 runs 13 residues. With 10 bases clipped from V and 4 bases from J, the junction kept 9 bases outside the gene matches. Per germline, CDR1 LNHDA and CDR2 SQIVND (reference sequence). These data come from a study of blood T cell repertoires in COVID-19. Study as a whole: PBMCs, B-cell-depleted T cells, or T cells provided the cDNA or gDNA that made up the material.

Residents of approximately 25 US areas, aged roughly 18 to 89 years, made up the participants. Cohort assignment relied on participant-reported clinical history. This sequence joins TRBV19 and TRBJ2-5, with 7 bases lining up with TRBD1. What was sequenced was PBMCs or T cells enriched from blood (not recorded which). The TCR comes from a middle-aged woman with acute COVID-19. The CDR3 here is CATTGVGVETQYF. In DNA, the CDR3 is TGTGCCACCACAGGGGTGGGGGTAGAGACCCAGTACTTC.